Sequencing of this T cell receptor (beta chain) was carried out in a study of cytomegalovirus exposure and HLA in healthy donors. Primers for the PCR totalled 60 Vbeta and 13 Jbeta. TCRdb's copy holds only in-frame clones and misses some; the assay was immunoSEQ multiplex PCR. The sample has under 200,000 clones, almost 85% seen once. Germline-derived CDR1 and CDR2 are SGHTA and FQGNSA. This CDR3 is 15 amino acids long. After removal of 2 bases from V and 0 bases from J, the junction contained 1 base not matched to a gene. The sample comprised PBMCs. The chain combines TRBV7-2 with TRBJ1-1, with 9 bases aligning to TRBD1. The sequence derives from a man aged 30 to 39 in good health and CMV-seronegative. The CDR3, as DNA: TGTGCCAGCAGCTTAACAGGGGGCATGAACACTGAAGCTTTCTTT. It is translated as CASSLTGGMNTEAFF.